The 25 T cell receptor beta chains reported below all come from one sample, sequenced in a study of T cell responses to AZD1222 COVID-19 vaccine. Sequencing was performed with immunoSEQ multiplex PCR; in TCRdb, only in-frame clones are kept and a portion is missing. The sample consists of 99,000 or so clones, over 70% of them appearing once. The material sequenced was peripheral blood, taken on day 0 of AZD1222 vaccination. Source of these receptors: an adult in good health.

V usage is TRBV2 and J usage is TRBJ1-2; TRBD1 matches 9 bases. This CDR3 is 16 amino acids long. Germline lookup yields CDR1 SNHLY and CDR2 FYNNEI. Trimming cost V 7 bases and J 9 bases; bases outside gene matches: 18. This CDR3 is CASIPLGGGQGLRYTF. The CDR3 DNA reads as TGTGCCAGCATTCCCCTCGGGGGCGGACAGGGGCTCCGCTACACCTTC.

In its sample, this clone was seen a few times. This CDR3 is CASSVGQATYEQYF. The CDR3 DNA reads TGTGCCAGCAGCGTTGGGCAGGCGACCTACGAGCAGTACTTC. This chain uses TRBV9 with TRBJ2-7; no definite D call. Per the germline V gene, CDR1 is SGDLS and CDR2 is YYNGEE. The CDR3 loop spans 14 amino acids. Trimming removed 2 bases from V and 2 bases from J, with 11 bases in between.

The chain is built from TRBV19 and TRBJ1-5; tentatively, D is TRBD1 (5 bases). V was pared by 11 bases and J by 4 bases, with 21 bases between. This CDR3 is 15 amino acids long. Germline assignment: CDR1 LNHDA and CDR2 SQIVND (reference sequence). CDR3 coding DNA: TGTGCCTGCAGAGATATGGGACTCTTGAATCAGCCCCAGCATTTT. Amino acids: CACRDMGLLNQPQHF. Full variable domain (remainder filled in from reference TRBV19 and TRBJ1-5): DGGITQSPKYLFRKEGQNVTLSCEQNLNHDAMYWYRQDPGQGLRLIYYSQIVNDFQKGDIAEGYSVSREKKESFPLTVTSAQKNPTAFYLCACRDMGLLNQPQHFGDGTRLSIL.

The gene calls are TRBV10-3 and TRBJ1-5, with D unclear. The CDR3 sequence is 13 residues long. The germline CDR1 and CDR2 sequences are ENHRY and SYGVKD. The V gene lost 7 bases and the J gene lost 4 bases, with 11 bases spanning the gap. The CDR3 DNA follows: TGTGCCATCAATGGGGTAAGGAATCAGCCCCAGCATTTT. This translates into CAINGVRNQPQHF.

This chain connects TRBV11-2 to TRBJ1-6; no reliable D call. CDR3 size: 16 residues. V was clipped by 5 bases and J by 4 bases, with 15 bases between them. Per germline, CDR1 SGHAT and CDR2 FQNNGV. CDR3 amino acids: CASSPPTVAYNSPLHF. The CDR3 DNA follows: TGTGCCAGCAGCCCCCCCACAGTAGCATATAATTCACCCCTCCACTTT.

The V call is TRBV2, the J call TRBJ1-6; 9 bases line up with TRBD1. Germline CDR1 SNHLY, CDR2 FYNNEI. The length of the CDR3 is 15 residues. Germline trimming cut 7 bases from V and 10 bases from J; bases unmatched to any gene: 11. DNA for the CDR3: TGTGCCAGCAAAAGCGGGGACAGGGCGGGCTCACCCCTCCACTTT. This translates into CASKSGDRAGSPLHF. The full variable domain, with the rest looked up from reference TRBV2 and TRBJ1-6, is EPEVTQTPSHQVTQMGQEVILRCVPISNHLYFYWYRQILGQKVEFLVSFYNNEISEKSEIFDDQFSVERPDGSNFTLKIRSTKLEDSAMYFCASKSGDRAGSPLHFGNGTRLTVT.

The rearrangement uses TRBV25-1 and TRBJ1-5; a possible D gene is TRBD1 (6 bases). This CDR3 has 15 amino acids. Trimming pared 4 bases from V and 6 bases from J, leaving 16 bases between. From germline, CDR1 is MGHDK and CDR2 SYGVNS. The CDR3 here is CASSAATGSSQPQHF. The CDR3 nucleotides are TGTGCCAGCAGTGCCGCCACAGGGAGTAGTCAGCCCCAGCATTTT.

This CDR3 is CASSSGANVLTF. In DNA, the CDR3 is TGCGCCAGCAGCTCTGGGGCCAACGTCCTGACTTTC. This chain connects TRBV5-1 to TRBJ2-6; D not certain. The V end lost 3 bases, the J end lost 2 bases, and 0 bases lay between the germline ends. Per the germline V gene, CDR1 is SGHRS and CDR2 is YFSETQ. The CDR3 covers 12 residues.

The chain joins TRBV24-1 to TRBJ2-2; tentatively, D is TRBD1 (6 bases). Trimming removed 4 bases at V and 3 bases at J, with 8 bases between. This CDR3 has 14 amino acids. Germline V CDR1 and CDR2: KGHDR, SFDVKD. The CDR3: CATSDWTDTGELFF. The CDR3 DNA reads as TGTGCCACCAGTGACTGGACAGACACCGGGGAGCTGTTTTTT.

In its sample, this clone was seen once. The chain uses TRBV28 and TRBJ2-7; a possible D gene is TRBD1 (5 bases). Germline V CDR1 and CDR2: MDHEN, SYDVKM. This CDR3 contains 12 residues. Trimming took off 6 bases at V and 3 bases at J, with 9 bases between the two ends. The CDR3 reads CASSPTVYEQYF. The CDR3 region has the DNA TGTGCCAGCAGCCCGACAGTCTACGAGCAGTACTTC.

The genes are TRBV5-1 and TRBJ1-4, with TRBD1 as a possible D gene (5 bases). Germline V CDR1 and CDR2: SGHRS, YFSETQ. The CDR3 spans 15 residues. V lost 4 bases and J 4 bases, leaving 14 bases between the germline ends. The CDR3 DNA follows: TGCGCCAGCAGCCCCGTGGGGCAGGTTAATGAAAAACTGTTTTTT. This encodes CASSPVGQVNEKLFF.

The chain has TRBV19 and TRBJ1-2; D remains ambiguous. Trimming pared 4 bases from V and 2 bases from J, leaving 11 bases between. Germline V gene sequence: CDR1 LNHDA, CDR2 SQIVND (reference sequence). This CDR3 contains 14 residues. CDR3 protein: CASSTGRRNYGYTF. The CDR3 DNA sequence: TGTGCCAGTAGTACAGGCAGGAGAAACTATGGCTACACCTTC.

The chain recombines TRBV19 with TRBJ2-2; perhaps D is TRBD1 or TRBD2 (5 bases each). CDR1 and CDR2 (germline): LNHDA, SQIVND (reference sequence). V lost 7 bases to trimming and J lost 0 bases, with 9 bases between them. This CDR3 is built from 14 residues. CDR3 residues: CASNEGPNTGELFF. CDR3 nucleotide sequence: TGTGCCAGTAATGAGGGGCCGAACACCGGGGAGCTGTTTTTT. Combining the CDR3 with reference TRBV19 and TRBJ2-2 gives the whole variable domain DGGITQSPKYLFRKEGQNVTLSCEQNLNHDAMYWYRQDPGQGLRLIYYSQIVNDFQKGDIAEGYSVSREKKESFPLTVTSAQKNPTAFYLCASNEGPNTGELFFGEGSRLTVL.

The chain couples TRBV19 to TRBJ2-2, with D perhaps assigned TRBD1 or TRBD2 (5 bases each). Germline lookup yields CDR1 LNHDA and CDR2 SQIVND (reference sequence). Trimming stripped 4 bases from V and 2 bases from J, with 17 bases between. The CDR3 extends over 17 amino acids. CDR3 protein: CASSTLGPMINTGELFF. CDR3 bases: TGTGCCAGTAGTACCCTGGGACCGATGATAAACACCGGGGAGCTGTTTTTT.

In its sample, this clone was seen once. The chain recombines TRBV4-1 with TRBJ1-6; no reliable D call. The germline V and J ends were trimmed by 1 base and 0 bases, with 10 bases remaining between them. The germline CDR1 and CDR2 sequences are MGHRA and YSYEKL. The CDR3 loop spans 17 amino acids. The CDR3 is CASSQGEASSYNSPLHF. CDR3 nucleotides: TGCGCCAGCAGCCAAGGCGAAGCAAGCTCCTATAATTCACCCCTCCACTTT.

V usage is TRBV27 and J usage is TRBJ2-1; 7 nucleotides align to TRBD2. CDR3 length equals 13 residues. J gave up 8 bases and V 3 bases, and 4 bases lay outside the gene matches. Per germline, CDR1 MNHEY and CDR2 SMNVEV (reference sequence). The CDR3 DNA sequence: TGTGCCAGCAGTTTGGGGGGGTTTGATGAGCAGTTCTTC. Its translation: CASSLGGFDEQFF.

In this sample, this clone turned up once. The chain uses TRBV5-5 and TRBJ1-3; D not resolved. Germline V gene lookup returns CDR1 SGHKS and CDR2 YYEKEE (reference sequence). With 0 bases removed from V and 0 bases from J, the gap between germline ends came to 10 bases. This CDR3 is 16 amino acids long. CDR3 nucleotide sequence: TGTGCCAGCAGCTTGGTCCCTAGAGGCTCTGGAAACACCATATATTTT. It translates to CASSLVPRGSGNTIYF. Complete variable domain (other parts from reference TRBV5-5 and TRBJ1-3): DAGVTQSPTHLIKTRGQQVTLRCSPISGHKSVSWYQQVLGQGPQFIFQYYEKEERGRGNFPDRFSARQFPNYSSELNVNALLLGDSALYLCASSLVPRGSGNTIYFGEGSWLTVV.

This chain uses TRBV12-3 or TRBV12-4 with TRBJ1-1; 7 bases align to TRBD1. Trimming took 3 bases from V and 3 from J; bases not matched to a gene: 1. CDR3 length equals 13 residues. The chain's CDR3 is CASSLQGDTEAFF. In nucleotides, the CDR3 is TGTGCCAGCAGTTTGCAGGGGGACACTGAAGCTTTCTTT.

The rearrangement uses TRBV21-1 and TRBJ1-5; the DNA was not compared with TRBD1, the D call given in the table. TRBV21-1 is annotated as a pseudogene. The CDR3 length is 18 residues. The CDR3 DNA is TGTGCCAGCAGCAAAGCCTACAGGGGGAACTATAGCAATCAGCCCCAGCATTTT. This encodes CASSKAYRGNYSNQPQHF.

The rearrangement uses TRBV28 and TRBJ2-7, with unresolved D. The CDR3 sequence is 12 residues long. Germline loops: CDR1 MDHEN, CDR2 SYDVKM. V lost 5 bases and J lost 3, with 8 bases in between. The CDR3 here is CASSLHRYEQYF. The CDR3 DNA is TGTGCCAGCAGTCTTCACCGCTACGAGCAGTACTTC.

The sample holds a few counts of this clone. The V call is TRBV9, the J call TRBJ2-3; 9 bases align to TRBD2. V lost 0 bases, J lost 2 bases, and 4 bases stayed unmatched. This CDR3 has 16 residues. Germline V gives CDR1 SGDLS, CDR2 YYNGEE. DNA of the CDR3: TGTGCCAGCAGCGTAGACGCGGGAGGGCACACAGATACGCAGTATTTT. Amino acid sequence: CASSVDAGGHTDTQYF.

On this clone itself: At one end, the junction sequence differs from germline, possibly due to a read error. This sequence joins TRBV28 and TRBJ1-2; D not resolved. There are 12 residues in the CDR3. Germline CDR1 and CDR2: MDHEN and SYDVKM. CDR3 in amino acids: CASSLPSGSGLF. For the CDR3, the DNA is TGTGCCAGCAGTTTACCGTCCGGAAGTGGTCTATTC.

The count of this clone is one. This sequence joins TRBV7-2 and TRBJ1-1; unclear D gene. V was cut by 1 base and J by 4 bases, with 7 bases left in between. The CDR3 length is 13 residues. Germline V gives CDR1 SGHTA, CDR2 FQGNSA. In DNA, the CDR3 is TGTGCCAGCAGCTTAGATACCATCACTGAAGCTTTCTTT. Protein: CASSLDTITEAFF.

CDR3 sequence: CASSFPSRGTGHTEAFF. CDR3 coding DNA: TGTGCCAGCAGTTTCCCGTCTCGGGGGACAGGGCACACTGAAGCTTTCTTT. J is TRBJ1-1 and V is TRBV28; 9 bases match TRBD1. The CDR3 has 17 residues. Losses at the gene ends were 3 bases for V and 3 bases for J; bases not matched to a gene: 11. Germline V gene sequence: CDR1 MDHEN, CDR2 SYDVKM.

This sequence joins TRBV29-1 and TRBJ2-6, with 9 bases identical to TRBD1. V shed 6 bases and J 3 bases; nucleotides not matched to a gene: 6. This CDR3 contains 15 residues. Germline V gene lookup returns CDR1 SQVTM and CDR2 ANQGSEA. CDR3 residues: CSVRTGESGANVLTF. DNA of the CDR3: TGCAGCGTCCGGACAGGGGAAAGTGGGGCCAACGTCCTGACTTTC.